The sequence of this TCR beta chain was determined in a study of blood T cells in healthy people across ages. A second PCR of about 7 to 12 cycles used a sample-barcoded 5' primer and a J-beta primer mix. TCRdb reanalysed the 5' RACE reads using MiXCR and keeps one entry per CDR3 protein. This table holds about 1.5 million distinct CDR3 sequences, roughly 43% found once. Trimming removed 9 bases from V and 5 bases from J, with 16 bases in between. The V gene's germline CDR1 is MNHEY and CDR2 SMNVEV (reference sequence). CDR3 length: 13 amino acids. The sample consisted of blood. The V call is TRBV27, the J call TRBJ1-2; D call uncertain. This receptor was taken from a woman under 30 in good health. This chain's CDR3 is CASRTADHYGYTF. The CDR3 DNA is TGTGCCAGTCGTACAGCGGACCATTATGGCTACACCTTC.